Sequencing of this T cell receptor beta chain was carried out in a study of spatial heterogeneity in lung cancer. As for the study in general: Where available, sequencing covered follow-up PBMC samples, taken at a median of roughly two years after resection.

TCRdb recomputed calls from the 5' RACE reads with MiXCR, one row per CDR3 protein. The profile shows about 70,000 distinct CDR3 sequences, roughly 8.9% of them singletons. CDR3 length: 12 residues. Trimming pared 6 bases from V and 9 bases from J, leaving 12 bases between. Time point given: blood at routine non-recurrence follow-up after resection. Tumor, nontumor lung or frozen PBMC supplied whole RNA, sequenced without sorting. There are many counts of this clonotype. This receptor was identified in a female donor with early-stage non-small cell lung cancer. The chain combines TRBV12-3 or TRBV12-4 with TRBJ2-1; D is unresolved. The input for sequencing was PBMCs, taken at follow-up. The CDR3 DNA sequence: TGTGCCAGCAGGAACGGTGTGTCTGAGCAGTTCTTC. Its protein product is CASRNGVSEQFF.